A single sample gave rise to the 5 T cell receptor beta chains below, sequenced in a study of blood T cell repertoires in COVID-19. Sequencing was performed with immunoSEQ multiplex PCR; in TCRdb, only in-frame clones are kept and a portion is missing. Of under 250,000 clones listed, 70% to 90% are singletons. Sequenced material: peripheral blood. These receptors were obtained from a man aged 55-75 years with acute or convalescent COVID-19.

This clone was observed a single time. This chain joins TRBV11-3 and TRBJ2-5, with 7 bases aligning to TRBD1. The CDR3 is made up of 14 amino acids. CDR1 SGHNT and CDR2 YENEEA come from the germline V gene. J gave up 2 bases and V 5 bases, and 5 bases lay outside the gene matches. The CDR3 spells CASSPTGPQETQYF. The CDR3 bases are TGTGCCAGCAGCCCGACAGGGCCACAAGAGACCCAGTACTTC.

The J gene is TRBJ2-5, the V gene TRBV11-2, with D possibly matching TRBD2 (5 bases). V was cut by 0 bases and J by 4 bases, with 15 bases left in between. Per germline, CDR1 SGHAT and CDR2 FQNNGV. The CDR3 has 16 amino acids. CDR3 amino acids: CASSLDGGLWGETQYF. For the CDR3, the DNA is TGTGCCAGCAGCTTAGATGGTGGACTCTGGGGAGAGACCCAGTACTTC.

CDR3 coding DNA: TGTGCCAGCAGCAAGGACAGCATCTCTGGAAACACCATATATTTT. Translated, it gives CASSKDSISGNTIYF. This chain links TRBV6-2 or TRBV6-3 with TRBJ1-3; D may be TRBD1 (6 bases). Germline CDR1 reads MNHEY; CDR2 reads SVGEGT. Trimming pared 6 bases from V and 0 bases from J, leaving 12 bases between. The CDR3 is made up of 15 amino acids.

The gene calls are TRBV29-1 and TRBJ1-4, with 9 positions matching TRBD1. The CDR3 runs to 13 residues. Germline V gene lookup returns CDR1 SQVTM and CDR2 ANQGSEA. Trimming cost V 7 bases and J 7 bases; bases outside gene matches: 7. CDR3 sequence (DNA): TGCAGCGCAGATACAGGGGGCGTTGAAAAACTGTTTTTT. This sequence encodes CSADTGGVEKLFF.

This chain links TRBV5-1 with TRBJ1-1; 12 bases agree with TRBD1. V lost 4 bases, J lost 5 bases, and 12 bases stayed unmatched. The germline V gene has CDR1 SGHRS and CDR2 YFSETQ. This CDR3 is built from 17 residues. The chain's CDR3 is CASSITGTGGSGTEAFF. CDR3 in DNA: TGCGCCAGCAGCATCACCGGGACAGGGGGCTCGGGGACTGAAGCTTTCTTT.